This is a list of T cell receptor beta chains from one sample in a study of CD8+CD57+ T cells in acquired aplastic anemia. Each CDR3 protein gets one entry after TCRdb re-called the reads with MiXCR. The data contain 150,000 to 180,000 distinct CDR3 sequences, 40% to 65% of them singletons. Input material: sorted CD4+, CD8+, or CD8+CD57+ T cells (not recorded which) from PBMCs. Receptor source: a human donor with aplastic anemia. Both conserved end residues are part of each CDR3. A D gene is named only where the DNA matches it firmly. Rows give clone size only sometimes, using once, few, many, or a class for an expanded clone.

j_call: TRBJ1-6
clone_size: NA
v_call: TRBV7-6
d_call: NA
cdr3_length: 12
cdr3_aa: CASSPQEGPLHF
cdr3_nt: TGTGCCAGCAGCCCACAGGAGGGGCCCCTCCACTTT

j_call: TRBJ1-5
clone_size: few
v_call: TRBV24-1
d_call: NA
cdr3_length: 13
cdr3_aa: CATSDFANQPQHF
cdr3_nt: TGTGCCACCAGTGATTTTGCCAATCAGCCCCAGCATTTT

j_call: TRBJ1-1
clone_size: many
v_call: TRBV7-9
d_call: NA
cdr3_length: 14
cdr3_aa: CASSESGEMAEAFF
cdr3_nt: TGTGCCAGCAGCGAATCAGGGGAGATGGCTGAAGCTTTCTTT

j_call: TRBJ2-5
clone_size: many
v_call: TRBV20-1
d_call: TRBD2
cdr3_length: 15
cdr3_aa: CSASSLAGVQETQYF
cdr3_nt: TGCAGTGCTAGCTCTCTAGCGGGGGTACAAGAGACCCAGTACTTC

j_call: TRBJ2-3
clone_size: NA
v_call: TRBV2
d_call: NA
cdr3_length: 14
cdr3_aa: CATPRAVEGDTQYF
cdr3_nt: TGTGCCACCCCACGGGCAGTAGAAGGTGATACGCAGTATTTT

j_call: TRBJ2-1
clone_size: once
v_call: TRBV29-1
d_call: NA
cdr3_length: 14
cdr3_aa: CSVTGVSAVNEQFF
cdr3_nt: TGCAGCGTGACCGGGGTCTCCGCGGTCAATGAGCAGTTCTTC

j_call: TRBJ1-1
clone_size: NA
v_call: TRBV24-1
d_call: NA
cdr3_length: 17
cdr3_aa: CATSDLILPVVSTEAFF
cdr3_nt: TGTGCCACCAGTGATTTGATTCTACCGGTAGTAAGCACTGAAGCTTTCTTT

j_call: TRBJ2-1
clone_size: NA
v_call: TRBV20-1
d_call: NA
cdr3_length: 15
cdr3_aa: CSVRGPASSYNEQFF
cdr3_nt: TGCAGTGTTAGAGGTCCTGCTAGCTCCTACAATGAGCAGTTCTTC

j_call: TRBJ2-3
clone_size: NA
v_call: TRBV19
d_call: NA
cdr3_length: 12
cdr3_aa: CASKGTGDTQYF
cdr3_nt: TGTGCCAGTAAGGGGACGGGAGATACGCAGTATTTT

j_call: TRBJ2-7
clone_size: many
v_call: TRBV4-1
d_call: TRBD1
cdr3_length: 15
cdr3_aa: CASSDRDRVSYEQYF
cdr3_nt: TGCGCCAGCAGCGACCGGGACAGGGTCTCCTACGAGCAGTACTTC

j_call: TRBJ1-2
clone_size: many
v_call: TRBV13
d_call: NA
cdr3_length: 16
cdr3_aa: CASSLEQEASKNGYTF
cdr3_nt: TGTGCCAGCAGCTTAGAGCAGGAGGCGTCCAAAAATGGCTACACCTTC

j_call: TRBJ2-7
clone_size: many
v_call: TRBV11-2
d_call: TRBD1
cdr3_length: 14
cdr3_aa: CASSLWTGGYEQYF
cdr3_nt: TGTGCCAGCAGCTTATGGACAGGCGGCTACGAGCAGTACTTC

j_call: TRBJ2-7
clone_size: NA
v_call: TRBV19
d_call: NA
cdr3_length: 14
cdr3_aa: CASSMQGGSYEQYF
cdr3_nt: TGTGCCAGTAGTATGCAGGGGGGCAGCTACGAGCAGTACTTC

j_call: TRBJ2-7
clone_size: many
v_call: TRBV27
d_call: TRBD2
cdr3_length: 13
cdr3_aa: CASSLLLAGEQYF
cdr3_nt: TGTGCCAGCAGTTTGTTACTAGCGGGTGAGCAGTACTTC

j_call: TRBJ2-7
clone_size: many
v_call: TRBV7-8
d_call: TRBD1
cdr3_length: 14
cdr3_aa: CASNTMTGGHEQYF
cdr3_nt: TGTGCCAGCAACACCATGACAGGGGGTCACGAGCAGTACTTC

j_call: TRBJ1-5
clone_size: NA
v_call: TRBV2
d_call: NA
cdr3_length: 11
cdr3_aa: CASKEGIRQHF
cdr3_nt: TGTGCCAGCAAGGAAGGGATACGCCAGCATTTT

j_call: TRBJ2-7
clone_size: many
v_call: TRBV20-1
d_call: NA
cdr3_length: 13
cdr3_aa: CSASRRAPYEQYF
cdr3_nt: TGCAGTGCTAGCAGGCGGGCCCCCTACGAGCAGTACTTC

j_call: TRBJ2-3
clone_size: NA
v_call: TRBV9
d_call: TRBD2
cdr3_length: 16
cdr3_aa: CASSVVAGGLADTQYF
cdr3_nt: TGTGCCAGCAGCGTAGTGGCGGGGGGGCTGGCAGATACGCAGTATTTT

j_call: TRBJ1-2
clone_size: NA
v_call: TRBV6-1
d_call: NA
cdr3_length: 12
cdr3_aa: CASKSENYGYTF
cdr3_nt: TGTGCCAGCAAGAGTGAGAACTATGGCTACACCTTC

j_call: TRBJ2-5
clone_size: NA
v_call: TRBV20-1
d_call: NA
cdr3_length: 13
cdr3_aa: CSARRTARETQYF
cdr3_nt: TGCAGTGCTAGGCGGACAGCACGAGAGACCCAGTACTTC

j_call: TRBJ1-2
clone_size: NA
v_call: TRBV7-9
d_call: NA
cdr3_length: 15
cdr3_aa: CASSLGRGGGYGYTF
cdr3_nt: TGTGCCAGCAGCTTAGGCAGAGGGGGAGGGTATGGCTACACCTTC

j_call: TRBJ1-1
clone_size: many
v_call: TRBV5-4
d_call: NA
cdr3_length: 17
cdr3_aa: CASSLRGQGITNTEAFF
cdr3_nt: TGTGCCAGCAGCTTGAGGGGTCAGGGGATTACGAACACTGAAGCTTTCTTT

j_call: TRBJ2-5
clone_size: NA
v_call: TRBV24-1
d_call: TRBD1
cdr3_length: 16
cdr3_aa: CATSDLGQGAEETQYF
cdr3_nt: TGTGCCACCAGTGATTTAGGACAGGGGGCGGAAGAGACCCAGTACTTC

j_call: TRBJ2-7
clone_size: NA
v_call: TRBV11-1
d_call: TRBD2
cdr3_length: 16
cdr3_aa: CASSRSGTSGGYEQYF
cdr3_nt: TGTGCCAGCAGCCGATCCGGGACTAGCGGGGGTTACGAGCAGTACTTC

j_call: TRBJ2-1
clone_size: NA
v_call: TRBV6-4
d_call: NA
cdr3_length: 15
cdr3_aa: CASSDVGGPYNEQFF
cdr3_nt: TGTGCCAGCAGTGACGTGGGGGGGCCCTACAATGAGCAGTTCTTC

j_call: TRBJ1-4
clone_size: many
v_call: TRBV10-3
d_call: NA
cdr3_length: 13
cdr3_aa: CAIRDRINEKLFF
cdr3_nt: TGTGCCATCAGGGACAGAATTAATGAAAAACTGTTTTTT

j_call: TRBJ2-7
clone_size: many
v_call: TRBV7-2
d_call: NA
cdr3_length: 15
cdr3_aa: CASRPSGTHPYEQYF
cdr3_nt: TGTGCCAGCAGGCCTTCCGGGACGCATCCCTACGAGCAGTACTTC

j_call: TRBJ1-6
clone_size: many
v_call: TRBV4-1
d_call: NA
cdr3_length: 14
cdr3_aa: CASSQVEGSSPLHF
cdr3_nt: TGCGCCAGCAGCCAAGTTGAGGGAAGTTCACCCCTCCACTTT

j_call: TRBJ1-2
clone_size: NA
v_call: TRBV24-1
d_call: NA
cdr3_length: 11
cdr3_aa: CATSDNYGYTF
cdr3_nt: TGTGCCACCAGTGATAACTATGGCTACACCTTC

j_call: TRBJ2-1
clone_size: few
v_call: TRBV6-1
d_call: NA
cdr3_length: 16
cdr3_aa: CASSPSGQGLYNEQFF
cdr3_nt: TGTGCCAGCAGTCCCTCTGGGCAGGGGCTCTACAATGAGCAGTTCTTC